This TCR beta chain was observed in a study of shared T cell receptors in the human thymus. This table comes from immunoSEQ multiplex PCR, and its TCRdb copy is limited to in-frame clones, with some not included. Of 500,000 to 550,000 clones in the sample, about four fifths were seen once. This clone came up a few times. Germline V gives CDR1 LNHDA, CDR2 SQIVND (reference sequence). There are 14 residues in the CDR3. With V trimmed by 7 bases and J by 4 bases, 5 bases remained unmatched. The sample was also reused in another study, on human thymus T cells. From that report: Resections removed during corrective heart surgery provided the thymus tissue used. Biased V and J segment usage appeared in thymus and peripheral blood. Thymic repertoires overlap heavily among unrelated individuals, related research has reported.

The chain has TRBV19 and TRBJ1-5; 9 nucleotides line up with TRBD1. Sequenced input: thymocytes. This receptor was taken from a boy less than two years old with a congenital heart defect. The CDR3 sequence: CASTRTGENQPQHF. The CDR3 nucleotides read TGTGCCAGTACCCGGACAGGGGAAAATCAGCCCCAGCATTTT.